The rows below give T cell receptor beta chains drawn from one sample of a study of T cells in Graves' hyperthyroidism and ophthalmopathy. TCRdb redid the calling of the multiplex PCR reads with MiXCR, one entry per CDR3 protein. The sample carries a few hundred thousand distinct CDR3 sequences, about a sixth recorded once. The source material was blood. These receptors originate from a woman aged 18-35 years with Graves' hyperthyroidism. Each CDR3 is given with its conserved first and last residue. D genes are given only for firm matches. Clone size is given for some rows only: seen once, a few or many times, or a class if the clone is expanded.

D gene: -; J gene: TRBJ2-2; V gene: TRBV20-1; clone size: few; CDR3 DNA: TGCAGTGCTGGGGTGACCCCTCCCGGGGAGCTGTTTTTT; CDR3 protein: CSAGVTPPGELFF
D gene: -; J gene: TRBJ2-6; V gene: TRBV6-5; clone size: -; CDR3 DNA: TGTGCCAGCAGTTACTCGGCGACCTCTGGGGCCAACGTCCTGACTTTC; CDR3 protein: CASSYSATSGANVLTF
D gene: -; J gene: TRBJ2-7; V gene: TRBV6-6; clone size: many; CDR3 DNA: TGTGCCAGCAGTTACGTCGGCTACGAGCAGTACTTC; CDR3 protein: CASSYVGYEQYF
D gene: TRBD1; J gene: TRBJ1-1; V gene: TRBV29-1; clone size: -; CDR3 DNA: TGCAGCGTGGGGACAGGGGACGCTGAAGCTTTCTTT; CDR3 protein: CSVGTGDAEAFF
D gene: TRBD2; J gene: TRBJ2-3; V gene: TRBV15; clone size: many; CDR3 DNA: TGTGCCACCAGCAGGGGGACTAGCGGGAATACAGATACGCAGTATTTT; CDR3 protein: CATSRGTSGNTDTQYF
D gene: -; J gene: TRBJ1-3; V gene: TRBV3-1; clone size: many; CDR3 DNA: TGTGCCAGCAGCCAAGATGGAGAGAACCTTGGAAACACCATATATTTT; CDR3 protein: CASSQDGENLGNTIYF
D gene: -; J gene: TRBJ2-6; V gene: TRBV6-1; clone size: many; CDR3 DNA: TGTGCCAGCAGTGCTGGGGCTACTGGGGCCAACGTCCTGACTTTC; CDR3 protein: CASSAGATGANVLTF
D gene: TRBD1; J gene: TRBJ2-3; V gene: TRBV11-3; clone size: many; CDR3 DNA: TGTGCCAGCACAATAGGACAGGGATCAGATACGCAGTATTTT; CDR3 protein: CASTIGQGSDTQYF
D gene: -; J gene: TRBJ1-1; V gene: TRBV3-1; clone size: -; CDR3 DNA: TGTGCCAGCGGCCTCTGGGCCCACAACACTGAAGCTTTCTTT; CDR3 protein: CASGLWAHNTEAFF
D gene: TRBD2; J gene: TRBJ2-3; V gene: TRBV12-3/TRBV12-4; clone size: few; CDR3 DNA: TGTGCCAGCAGGCGAGCGGGGGGGGTGCTTACAGATACGCAGTATTTT; CDR3 protein: CASRRAGGVLTDTQYF
D gene: TRBD1; J gene: TRBJ1-4; V gene: TRBV15; clone size: -; CDR3 DNA: TGTGCCACCAGCAGGGACAGGGTCCAGAAAAAACTGTTTTTT; CDR3 protein: CATSRDRVQKKLFF
D gene: -; J gene: TRBJ2-3; V gene: TRBV12-3/TRBV12-4; clone size: many; CDR3 DNA: TGTGCCAGCAGTAGCGCTAGGGAGGCCACAGATACGCAGTATTTT; CDR3 protein: CASSSAREATDTQYF
D gene: TRBD2; J gene: TRBJ2-7; V gene: TRBV6-5; clone size: -; CDR3 DNA: TGTGCCAGCAGTTACGCCGGGACTAGCTCCTACGAGCAGTACTTC; CDR3 protein: CASSYAGTSSYEQYF
D gene: TRBD2; J gene: TRBJ2-7; V gene: TRBV18; clone size: many; CDR3 DNA: TGTGCCAGCTCAACACTAGCGGGAGGACGCGAGCAGTACTTC; CDR3 protein: CASSTLAGGREQYF
D gene: TRBD1; J gene: TRBJ1-6; V gene: TRBV20-1; clone size: few; CDR3 DNA: TGCAGTGCTAGAGCCGGGACAGGGGATTCACCCCTCCACTTT; CDR3 protein: CSARAGTGDSPLHF
D gene: -; J gene: TRBJ2-1; V gene: TRBV7-2; clone size: many; CDR3 DNA: TGTGCCAGCAGCTTAGCTCCTCTAGCGAGTACATACAATGAGCAGTTCTTC; CDR3 protein: CASSLAPLASTYNEQFF
D gene: -; J gene: TRBJ1-2; V gene: TRBV7-2; clone size: few; CDR3 DNA: TGTGCCAGCAGCGCTCGACAGGCTAATGGCTACACCTTC; CDR3 protein: CASSARQANGYTF
D gene: -; J gene: TRBJ2-5; V gene: TRBV12-3/TRBV12-4; clone size: many; CDR3 DNA: TGTGCCAGCAGTTCCCCGAGGGGGTTAGAGACCCAGTACTTC; CDR3 protein: CASSSPRGLETQYF
D gene: -; J gene: TRBJ2-5; V gene: TRBV18; clone size: many; CDR3 DNA: TGTGCCAGCTCACACCCCCGCCAAGAGACCCAGTACTTC; CDR3 protein: CASSHPRQETQYF
D gene: TRBD1; J gene: TRBJ1-2; V gene: TRBV24-1; clone size: many; CDR3 DNA: TGTGCCGCAGGGACAGACTATGGCTACACCTTC; CDR3 protein: CAAGTDYGYTF
D gene: TRBD2; J gene: TRBJ2-7; V gene: TRBV6-1; clone size: few; CDR3 DNA: TGTGCCAGCAGTGGATCGGCGGGGGTAGCCTACGAGCAGTACTTC; CDR3 protein: CASSGSAGVAYEQYF
D gene: -; J gene: TRBJ1-5; V gene: TRBV4-1; clone size: -; CDR3 DNA: TGCGCCAGCAGCCAAGTCCAAGAGGGGCGCAGTCAGCCCCAGCATTTT; CDR3 protein: CASSQVQEGRSQPQHF
D gene: -; J gene: TRBJ2-5; V gene: TRBV13; clone size: -; CDR3 DNA: TGTGCCAGCAGCCCGCCGGGGAACCAAGAGACCCAGTACTTC; CDR3 protein: CASSPPGNQETQYF
D gene: -; J gene: TRBJ2-7; V gene: TRBV7-2; clone size: -; CDR3 DNA: TGTGCCAGCAGCTTAGTCGACACCTCCTACGAGCAGTACTTC; CDR3 protein: CASSLVDTSYEQYF
D gene: TRBD2; J gene: TRBJ2-1; V gene: TRBV11-2; clone size: many; CDR3 DNA: TGTGCCAGCAGCCCAGGGACTAGCGGGGTCAGCTCCTACAATGAGCAGTTCTTC; CDR3 protein: CASSPGTSGVSSYNEQFF
D gene: TRBD1; J gene: TRBJ1-2; V gene: TRBV5-1; clone size: -; CDR3 DNA: TGCGCCAGCAGCCCGAGGGACAGGGTGGGCGGCTACACCTTC; CDR3 protein: CASSPRDRVGGYTF
D gene: TRBD2; J gene: TRBJ2-1; V gene: TRBV7-9; clone size: few; CDR3 DNA: TGTGCCAGCAGCAGAGAACTAGCGCCGAGTCTATATGAGCAGTTCTTC; CDR3 protein: CASSRELAPSLYEQFF
D gene: -; J gene: TRBJ1-1; V gene: TRBV12-3/TRBV12-4; clone size: -; CDR3 DNA: TGTGCCAGCAGTTTGGGGGCCACTGAAGCTTTCTTT; CDR3 protein: CASSLGATEAFF
D gene: -; J gene: TRBJ2-7; V gene: TRBV2; clone size: -; CDR3 DNA: TGTGCCAGCAGTCCCTCACTAGCAACCTACGAGCAGTACTTC; CDR3 protein: CASSPSLATYEQYF